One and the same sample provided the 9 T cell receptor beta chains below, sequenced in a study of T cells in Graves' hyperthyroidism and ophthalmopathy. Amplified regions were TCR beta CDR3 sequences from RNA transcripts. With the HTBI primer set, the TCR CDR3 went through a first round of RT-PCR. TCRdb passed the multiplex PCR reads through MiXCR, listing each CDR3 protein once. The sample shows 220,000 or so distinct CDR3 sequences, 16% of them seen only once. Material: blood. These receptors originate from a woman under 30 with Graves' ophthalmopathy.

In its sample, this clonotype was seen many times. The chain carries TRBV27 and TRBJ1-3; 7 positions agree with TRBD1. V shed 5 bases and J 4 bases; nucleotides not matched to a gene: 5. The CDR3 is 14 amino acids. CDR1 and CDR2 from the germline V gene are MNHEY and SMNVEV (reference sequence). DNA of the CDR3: TGTGCCAGCAGTCCAACAGGGGACGGAAACACCATATATTTT. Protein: CASSPTGDGNTIYF.

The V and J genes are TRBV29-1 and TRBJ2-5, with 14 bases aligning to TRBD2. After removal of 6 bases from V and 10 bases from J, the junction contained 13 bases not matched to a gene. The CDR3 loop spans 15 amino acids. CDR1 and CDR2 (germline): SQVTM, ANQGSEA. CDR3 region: CSVSYPGTSGGYQYF. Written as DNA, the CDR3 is TGCAGCGTCTCCTACCCCGGGACTAGCGGGGGTTACCAGTACTTC.

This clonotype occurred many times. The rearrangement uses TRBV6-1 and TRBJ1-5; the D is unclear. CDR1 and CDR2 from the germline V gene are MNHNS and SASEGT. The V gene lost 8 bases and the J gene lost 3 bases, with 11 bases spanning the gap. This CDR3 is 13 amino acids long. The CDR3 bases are TGTGCCAGCCGATCCAGGACCAATCAGCCCCAGCATTTT. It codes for CASRSRTNQPQHF.

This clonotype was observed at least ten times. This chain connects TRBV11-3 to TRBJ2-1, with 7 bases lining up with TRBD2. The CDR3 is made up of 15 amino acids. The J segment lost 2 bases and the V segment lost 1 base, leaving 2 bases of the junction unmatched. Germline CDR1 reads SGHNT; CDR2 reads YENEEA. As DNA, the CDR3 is TGTGCCAGCAGCTTAGTGACTAGCCCCTACAATGAGCAGTTCTTC. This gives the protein CASSLVTSPYNEQFF.

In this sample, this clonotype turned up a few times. The CDR3 spells CASSLGGWTSPYNEQFF. The CDR3 coding sequence is TGTGCCAGCAGCTTGGGGGGATGGACTAGCCCTTACAATGAGCAGTTCTTC. The rearrangement joins TRBV5-4 to TRBJ2-1; 8 bases map to TRBD2. There are 17 residues in the CDR3. CDR1 SGHNT and CDR2 YYREEE come from the germline V gene (reference sequence). Trimming took 0 bases from V and 4 from J; bases not matched to a gene: 9.

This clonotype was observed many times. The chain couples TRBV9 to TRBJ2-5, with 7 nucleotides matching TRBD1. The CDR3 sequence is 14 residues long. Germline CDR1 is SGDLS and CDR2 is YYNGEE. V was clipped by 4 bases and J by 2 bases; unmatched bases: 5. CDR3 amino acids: CASSLTGEQETQYF. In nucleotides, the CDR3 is TGTGCCAGCAGCCTAACAGGGGAGCAAGAGACCCAGTACTTC.

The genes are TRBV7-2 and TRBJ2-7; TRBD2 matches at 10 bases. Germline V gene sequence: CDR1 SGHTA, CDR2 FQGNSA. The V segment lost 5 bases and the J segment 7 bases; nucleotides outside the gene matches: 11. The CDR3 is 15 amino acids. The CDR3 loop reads CASSPAWSGRGEQYF. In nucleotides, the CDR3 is TGTGCCAGCAGCCCAGCTTGGAGCGGGAGGGGAGAGCAGTACTTC.

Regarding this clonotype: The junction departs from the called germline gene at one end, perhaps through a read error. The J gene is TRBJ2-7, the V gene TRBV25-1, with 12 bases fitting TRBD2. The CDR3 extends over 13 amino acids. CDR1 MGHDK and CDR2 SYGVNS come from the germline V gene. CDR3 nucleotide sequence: TGTGCCGGCAGACTAGCGGGAGCTGGCGAGCAGTACTTC. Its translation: CAGRLAGAGEQYF.

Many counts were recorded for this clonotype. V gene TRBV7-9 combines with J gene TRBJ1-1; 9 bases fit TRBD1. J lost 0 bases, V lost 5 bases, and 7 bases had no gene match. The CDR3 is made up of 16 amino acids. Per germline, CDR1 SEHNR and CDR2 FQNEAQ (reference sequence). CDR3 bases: TGTGCCAGCAGCCCCTCCGGACAGGGGCTGAACACTGAAGCTTTCTTT. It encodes CASSPSGQGLNTEAFF. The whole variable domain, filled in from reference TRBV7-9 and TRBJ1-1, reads DTGVSQNPRHKITKRGQNVTFRCDPISEHNRLYWYRQTLGQGPEFLTYFQNEAQLEKSRLLSDRFSAERPKGSFSTLEIQRTEQGDSAMYLCASSPSGQGLNTEAFFGQGTRLTVV.